This T cell receptor beta chain was sequenced for a study of T cell clonotyping in hematopoietic cell transplantation. The germline CDR1 and CDR2 sequences are SEHNR and FQNEAQ (reference sequence). The CDR3 is 14 amino acids. V dropped 5 bases and J dropped 7; count of bases not matched to a gene: 8. TCRdb's copy holds only in-frame clones and misses some; the assay was immunoSEQ multiplex PCR. The data show over a thousand clones, 60% to 75% seen once. This TCR derives from a female patient younger than 45 who had an allogeneic stem cell transplant, so T cells may come from the graft donor. Some clones in this sample may be carry-over from other donors' samples. This chain links TRBV7-9 with TRBJ2-5, with 9 bases that match TRBD1. The material was peripheral blood mononuclear cells, obtained 100 days after allogeneic stem cell transplant. The CDR3 reads CASSEGQGFLTQYF. CDR3 in DNA: TGTGCCAGCAGCGAGGGACAGGGATTTTTGACCCAGTACTTC.